This T cell receptor beta chain appears in the sequencing data of a study of blood T cell repertoires in COVID-19. Study at large: Some COVID-19 samples were acute and others convalescent; all came from the United States, Italy and Spain. PBMCs, B-cell-depleted T cells, or T cells provided the cDNA or gDNA that made up the material.

In the authors' workflow: Reference gene primers were amplified, and this amplification served to estimate nucleated cell counts. Clones were read by immunoSEQ multiplex PCR, and TCRdb kept only the in-frame ones, dropping some. The D gene and trimming were derived from the DNA, and the V and J assignments and clone size from that table. The sample carries 100,000 to 150,000 clones, 85% recorded once. Deletions cut 4 bases from V and 4 bases from J, with 9 bases between. The CDR3 extends over 13 amino acids. Per the germline V gene, CDR1 is SGHTS and CDR2 is YDEGEE. This sequence was found in an elderly woman with acute or convalescent COVID-19. The genes are TRBV5-8 and TRBJ1-5; D gene unclear. The sequencing sample was made of peripheral blood. The CDR3 sequence: CASSHNINQPQHF. The CDR3 DNA sequence: TGTGCCAGCAGCCATAACATTAATCAGCCCCAGCATTTT.